Presented here are 26 T cell receptor beta chains from one specimen sequenced in a study of molecular identifiers for immune sequencing clone quantification. TCRdb used MiXCR to reprocess the PCR reads, holding one entry per CDR3 protein. The sample yields more than 450,000 distinct CDR3 sequences, roughly 24% seen once. The sequencing input was naive CD8+ T cells from blood, with Jurkat cell RNA spiked in. The subset is: FACS-sorted CD8+CD4-CCR7+CD45RA+ naive T cells. Receptor source: a human donor in good health. Some libraries in this study had Jurkat cell RNA spiked in.

The chain has TRBV30 and TRBJ2-5; D may be TRBD2 (7 bases). The CDR3 contains 15 residues. The V gene lost 4 bases and the J gene lost 5 bases, with 20 bases spanning the gap. Germline CDR1 is GTSNPN and CDR2 is SVGIG (reference sequence). The CDR3 reads CAWTPGGGPLETQYF. The CDR3 nucleotides are TGTGCCTGGACCCCTGGGGGGGGGCCTTTGGAGACCCAGTACTTC.

This clonotype was counted a few times. This may arise from a read error, as a much more abundant clone is one base away. The chain combines TRBV7-9 with TRBJ2-5; no firm D call. This CDR3 is built from 13 residues. Germline V gene data show CDR1 as SEHNR and CDR2 as FQNEAQ (reference sequence). The CDR3, as DNA: TGTGCCAGCAGCGAGCCTACCGGAGAGCCCCAGTACTTC. This translates into CASSEPTGEPQYF.

Details on this clonotype: Since a much larger clone is just one base distant, this may be a read error. The chain uses TRBV5-1 and TRBJ1-1; unclear D gene. V lost 1 base and J 2 bases, leaving 12 bases between the germline ends. CDR3 length: 15 residues. Germline values: CDR1 SGHRS, CDR2 YFSETQ. The CDR3, as DNA: TGCGCCAGCAGCTTGACTGGCAGGAGAAACACTGAAGCTTTCTTT. As protein: CASSLTGRRNTEAFF.

This clonotype was detected ten times or more. The rearrangement links TRBV29-1 to TRBJ2-1; D gene uncertain. Trimming shortened V by 5 bases and J by 9 bases, and 14 bases separated the two germline ends. Germline loops: CDR1 SQVTM, CDR2 ANQGSEA. This CDR3 region has 12 residues. CDR3 region: CSVLLPAGEQFF. The DNA of the CDR3 is TGCAGCGTTCTCCTACCCGCCGGTGAGCAGTTCTTC.

The chain uses TRBV9 and TRBJ2-7; 7 bases map to TRBD2. Germline-derived CDR1 and CDR2 are SGDLS and YYNGEE. The length of the CDR3 is 14 residues. With 3 bases clipped from V and 6 bases from J, the junction kept 9 bases outside the gene matches. The CDR3 nucleotides are TGTGCCAGCAGCGGGGGGGGAGTAGACTCCGAGCAGTACTTC. Its translation is CASSGGGVDSEQYF.

The chain carries TRBV6-1 and TRBJ1-1, with a possible D match to TRBD1 (6 bases). Germline CDR1 reads MNHNS; CDR2 reads SASEGT. The CDR3 consists of 13 residues. V lost 8 bases and J lost 4, with 14 bases in between. The CDR3 DNA sequence: TGTGCCAGCCCTCAGGGGCTGGTCACTGAAGCTTTCTTT. Encoded protein: CASPQGLVTEAFF.

In its sample, this clonotype was seen many times. The V and J genes are TRBV13 and TRBJ2-7; 12 bases line up with TRBD1. The CDR3 extends over 17 amino acids. V dropped 5 bases and J dropped 0; count of bases not matched to a gene: 8. Germline assignment: CDR1 PRHDT and CDR2 FYEKMQ (reference sequence). The CDR3 DNA reads TGTGCCAGCAGCCCGGGACAGGGGGCCACCACCTCCTACGAGCAGTACTTC. Its translation: CASSPGQGATTSYEQYF.

The V gene is TRBV5-8, the J gene TRBJ2-5, with a tentative D call TRBD1 (6 bases). CDR1 is SGHTS, CDR2 YDEGEE, per germline. V lost 1 base and J lost 2, with 12 bases in between. The CDR3 sequence is 15 residues long. CDR3 region: CASSLTDSPQETQYF. DNA for the CDR3: TGTGCCAGCAGCTTGACGGACAGCCCACAAGAGACCCAGTACTTC.

This clonotype occurred once. Being one base from a much bigger clone, this may be a read error. The CDR3: CSVDYLAGDRATQYF. CDR3 bases: TGCAGCGTTGACTACCTAGCGGGAGATAGAGCGACCCAGTACTTC. The chain uses TRBV29-1 and TRBJ2-5; TRBD2 agrees at 10 bases. Per the germline V gene, CDR1 is SQVTM and CDR2 is ANQGSEA. The CDR3 length is 15 residues. V lost 3 bases and J lost 7; bases outside the gene matches: 11.

The rearrangement joins TRBV7-7 to TRBJ2-2; TRBD1 matches 9 bases. Losses at the gene ends were 3 bases for V and 1 base for J; bases not matched to a gene: 3. Germline V gene sequence: CDR1 SSHAT, CDR2 FNYEAQ (reference sequence). The CDR3 contains 16 residues. In nucleotides, the CDR3 is TGTGCCAGCAGCTTTGGGACAGGGCTGAACACCGGGGAGCTGTTTTTT. It translates to CASSFGTGLNTGELFF.

The chain recombines TRBV15 with TRBJ1-5, with a weak D call TRBD1 (6 bases). Germline V gene lookup returns CDR1 LNHNV and CDR2 YYDKDF (reference sequence). CDR3 size: 14 residues. V lost 0 bases and J lost 11, with 14 bases in between. The CDR3 protein is CATSRDRGPEAQHF. CDR3 DNA sequence: TGTGCCACCAGCAGAGACAGGGGCCCGGAGGCCCAGCATTTT.

A remark on this clonotype: Since a much larger clone is just one base distant, this may be a read error. The V call is TRBV7-9, the J call TRBJ2-3; the D is unclear. Trimming stripped 5 bases from V and 3 bases from J, with 15 bases between. This CDR3 spans 15 amino acids. Germline CDR1 reads SEHNR; CDR2 reads FQNEAQ (reference sequence). CDR3 residues: CASSPIPIGTDTQYF. The CDR3 bases are TGTGCCAGCAGCCCAATCCCGATCGGAACAGATACGCAGTATTTT.

The gene calls are TRBV19 and TRBJ1-2; 7 bases align to TRBD1. The CDR3 runs to 14 residues. V gave up 3 bases and J gave up 8 bases; unmatched junction bases: 9. The germline CDR1 and CDR2 sequences are LNHDA and SQIVND (reference sequence). The CDR3 DNA is TGTGCCAGTAGTATTGGGACAGTATTCGAAGGCTACACCTTC. Its protein product is CASSIGTVFEGYTF. Full variable domain (remainder filled in from reference TRBV19 and TRBJ1-2): DGGITQSPKYLFRKEGQNVTLSCEQNLNHDAMYWYRQDPGQGLRLIYYSQIVNDFQKGDIAEGYSVSREKKESFPLTVTSAQKNPTAFYLCASSIGTVFEGYTFGSGTRLTVV.

There are many counts of this clonotype. The rearrangement uses TRBV7-9 and TRBJ1-1; no clear D. Looked up from germline, CDR1 is SEHNR and CDR2 is FQNEAQ (reference sequence). CDR3 length: 11 residues. Trimming cost V 1 base and J 6 bases, with 3 bases left between them. The CDR3 region is CASSLVAEAFF. DNA of the CDR3: TGTGCCAGCAGCTTAGTCGCTGAAGCTTTCTTT.

With regard to this clonotype: The junction departs from germline at one end; a sequencing error may be responsible. V is TRBV27 and J is TRBJ2-5; D is undetermined. The CDR3 is made up of 16 amino acids. The germline V gene encodes CDR1 MNHEY and CDR2 SMNVEV (reference sequence). In nucleotides, the CDR3 is TGTGCCAGCAGTTTGTCAGCTAGGGCCTTCCAAGAGACCCAGTGCTTC. Encoded protein: CASSLSARAFQETQCF.

Regarding this clonotype: A much larger clone differs from this one at a single base, so this may be a read error. V and J are TRBV12-3 or TRBV12-4 and TRBJ2-2, with no clear D. V was pared by 4 bases and J by 3 bases, with 12 bases between. The CDR3 sequence is 15 residues long. The CDR3 DNA follows: TGTGCCAGCAGTTCAGGATCAAGACACACCGGGGAGCTGTTTTTT. Its protein is CASSSGSRHTGELFF.

Concerning this clonotype itself: A much larger clone lies one base from this, so it may be a read error. The rearrangement joins TRBV4-3 to TRBJ1-2; D perhaps matches TRBD1 (5 bases). Germline loops: CDR1 LGHNA, CDR2 YSLEER. V was cut by 0 bases and J by 3 bases, with 11 bases left in between. This CDR3 contains 15 residues. The CDR3 DNA reads TGCGCCAGCAGCCAAGATCACGCAGGGTACTATGGCTACACCTTC. It yields the protein CASSQDHAGYYGYTF.

Turning to this clonotype: Mismatch with germline at one junction end may stem from a read error. The V and J genes are TRBV10-3 and TRBJ2-7; possibly TRBD2 for D (5 bases). Germline lookup yields CDR1 ENHRY and CDR2 SYGVKD. This CDR3 is built from 13 residues. The CDR3 here is CVISMEDSREQYF. The CDR3 DNA reads as TGTGTCATCAGCATGGAGGACTCCCGCGAGCAGTACTTC.

This clonotype was counted ten times or more. The chain couples TRBV20-1 to TRBJ1-2; no clear D gene. CDR3 length: 14 amino acids. Germline values: CDR1 DFQATT, CDR2 SNEGSKA (reference sequence). Trimming took off 0 bases at V and 4 bases at J, with 12 bases between the two ends. CDR3 sequence (DNA): TGCAGTGCTAGAGATACGCCAGAACTCTATGGCTACACCTTC. Amino acid sequence: CSARDTPELYGYTF.

This rearrangement joins TRBV4-1 to TRBJ1-5; TRBD1 matches at 7 bases. Germline V lookup: CDR1 MGHRA, CDR2 YSYEKL. The CDR3 contains 14 residues. V gave up 4 bases and J gave up 5 bases; unmatched junction bases: 5. The DNA of the CDR3 is TGCGCCAGCAGCCCTAGGGACAGTGATCAGCCCCAGCATTTT. Protein sequence: CASSPRDSDQPQHF.

This clonotype was recorded at least ten times. The rearrangement uses TRBV6-5 and TRBJ2-5; 7 bases are a match to TRBD2. V was clipped by 0 bases and J by 5 bases; unmatched bases: 12. CDR1 MNHEY and CDR2 SVGAGI come from the germline V gene. The CDR3 covers 17 residues. CDR3 DNA sequence: TGTGCCAGCAGTTACTCCGGGTCTAGCGGACTTGGGGAGACCCAGTACTTC. Its protein is CASSYSGSSGLGETQYF.

The CDR3 DNA reads as TGCGCCAGCAGCCAAGATTCGGGAGCGTACACCGGGGAGCTGTTTTTT. Its translation: CASSQDSGAYTGELFF. The gene calls are TRBV4-3 and TRBJ2-2, with D maybe TRBD2 (6 bases). The germline V and J ends were trimmed by 0 bases and 3 bases, with 11 bases remaining between them. Germline V gene lookup returns CDR1 LGHNA and CDR2 YSLEER. There are 16 residues in the CDR3.

This clonotype was recorded many times. This chain connects TRBV6-5 to TRBJ2-7, with D possibly being TRBD1 (6 bases). This CDR3 comprises 15 residues. Per the germline V gene, CDR1 is MNHEY and CDR2 is SVGAGI. With 2 bases removed from V and 1 base from J, the gap between germline ends came to 12 bases. The CDR3 DNA sequence: TGTGCCAGCAGTTACGGGGCAGGGGCGTCCTACGAGCAGTACTTC. Encoded protein: CASSYGAGASYEQYF.

The V and J genes are TRBV9 and TRBJ2-3; 11 bases are shared with TRBD2. The germline V gene has CDR1 SGDLS and CDR2 YYNGEE. This CDR3 has 16 residues. V lost 4 bases to trimming and J lost 6 bases; unmatched junction nucleotides: 10. For the CDR3, the DNA is TGTGCCAGCAGCATTCAAATAGCGGGGGGGCCTGATACGCAGTATTTT. Protein sequence: CASSIQIAGGPDTQYF.

V usage is TRBV20-1 and J usage is TRBJ2-5, with TRBD2 identical over 10 bases. The V gene end was trimmed by 1 base and the J gene end by 4 bases; junction bases not matched to a gene: 12. The CDR3 covers 17 residues. Germline V CDR1 and CDR2: DFQATT, SNEGSKA (reference sequence). The CDR3 DNA sequence: TGCAGTGCTAGAGGGACTAGAAGCGGGGGGGCCTTAGAGACCCAGTACTTC. It specifies CSARGTRSGGALETQYF.

The rearrangement links TRBV9 to TRBJ2-3; TRBD2 aligns across 9 bases. Looked up from germline, CDR1 is SGDLS and CDR2 is YYNGEE. The CDR3 contains 16 residues. Trimming cost V 0 bases and J 0 bases; bases outside gene matches: 2. In DNA, the CDR3 is TGTGCCAGCAGCGTAGGTAGCGGGGGAAGCACAGATACGCAGTATTTT. Amino acids: CASSVGSGGSTDTQYF.